A selection of T cell receptor beta chains follows, all from one sample in a study of blood T cell repertoires in COVID-19. Here immunoSEQ multiplex PCR was the method, and the copy in TCRdb shows in-frame clones only, minus some. This table has 300,000 or so clones, roughly 90% appearing once. The material sequenced was peripheral blood. These receptors all stem from a man younger than 35 who had recovered from COVID-19. CDR3s include the opening cysteine and the closing phenylalanine or tryptophan. Each record gives: CDR3 length, V gene, J gene, CDR3 protein.

14,TRBV6-5,TRBJ2-5,CASSYGTGGETQYF
13,TRBV19,TRBJ2-1,CASSVASGSEVFF
14,TRBV6-5,TRBJ1-1,CASIRGGRDTEAFF
18,TRBV4-1,TRBJ1-5,CASSQKGKSDRVNQPQHF
13,TRBV20-1,TRBJ1-1,CSASKQLNTEAFF
14,TRBV5-4,TRBJ1-6,CASSLRGAYSPLHF
15,TRBV30,TRBJ2-1,CAWTLGLAPYNEQFF
16,TRBV7-9,TRBJ1-2,CASSLAGGQGNYGYTF
16,TRBV18,TRBJ2-7,CASSPRRQLPGYEQYF
16,TRBV6-6,TRBJ1-5,CASSYPTLTGNQPQHF
16,TRBV19,TRBJ1-1,CASSIEGRTGPPEAFF
11,TRBV6-2/TRBV6-3,TRBJ2-7,CASSSAYEQYF
15,TRBV4-1,TRBJ1-1,CASSHLGGVDTEAFF
16,TRBV30,TRBJ2-7,CAWSPGTGISAYEQYF
16,TRBV10-1,TRBJ2-2,CASSPWPRGNTGELFF
17,TRBV25-1,TRBJ2-7,CASSDHGTGGFVYEQYF
16,TRBV9,TRBJ2-1,CASSVGPAGGYNEQFF
16,TRBV9,TRBJ2-1,CASSVDGTSGRPEQFF
14,TRBV2,TRBJ2-7,CASNPRDSSYEQYF
13,TRBV27,TRBJ2-1,CASSLFLQGEQVF
16,TRBV6-5,TRBJ1-2,CASSYSDLTGPYGYTF
13,TRBV19,TRBJ1-1,CASSRDRNTEAFF
13,TRBV7-9,TRBJ2-7,CASSLGHNYEQYF
18,TRBV18,TRBJ2-1,CASSRAGGPSSSYNEQFF
13,TRBV12-3/TRBV12-4,TRBJ2-7,CATRTSGSYEQYF
12,TRBV27,TRBJ2-7,CQAGTNAYEQYF